This entry lists 22 T cell receptor beta chains sequenced from one sample in a study of blood T cell repertoires in COVID-19 (dated by TCRdb to 2019 to 2021). Preparation of the library involved the immunoSEQ multiplex PCR assay. TCRdb provides this immuneACCESS table in a form limited to in-frame rearrangements. Some clones are lacking; in checked studies, under half of them reflect an unresolved V gene, and why the rest are absent is not known. Here the sample has around 96,000 clones; about 96% occur a single time. In total, the top ten clones hold 3.5% to 5% of the sample. Sequenced material: peripheral blood. All receptors come from a human donor with active COVID-19. The donor label of this sample is uncertain.

This clone was recorded only once. This sequence joins TRBV7-6 and TRBJ2-2, with TRBD2 matching 13 bases. Looked up from germline, CDR1 is SGHVS and CDR2 is FNYEAQ. The CDR3 is 18 amino acids. Trimming cost V 5 bases and J 0 bases; bases outside gene matches: 6. The CDR3 loop reads CASSETSGGFANTGELFF. Here the CDR3 DNA reads TGTGCCAGCAGCGAGACTAGCGGGGGGTTCGCGAACACCGGGGAGCTGTTTTTT.

The CDR3 coding sequence is TGCGCCAGCGGCCCTCGACAGGGGGAGACCCAGTACTTC. It yields the protein CASGPRQGETQYF. The gene calls are TRBV5-1 and TRBJ2-5, with 8 bases matching TRBD1. The CDR3 consists of 13 residues. Per the germline V gene, CDR1 is SGHRS and CDR2 is YFSETQ. V shed 7 bases and J 5 bases; nucleotides not matched to a gene: 7.

In this sample, this clone turned up once. The chain couples TRBV5-1 to TRBJ1-2; 7 bases are a match to TRBD1. The CDR3 has 13 amino acids. Trimming removed 2 bases from V and 7 bases from J; junction bases left unmatched: 5. Germline loops: CDR1 SGHRS, CDR2 YFSETQ. DNA of the CDR3: TGCGCCAGCAGCTTTGAGGGGGCGGGTGGCTACACCTTC. Its protein is CASSFEGAGGYTF.

The chain has TRBV19 and TRBJ1-1; 8 bases are shared with TRBD1. This CDR3 is built from 13 residues. Germline CDR1 is LNHDA and CDR2 is SQIVND (reference sequence). V lost 4 bases and J lost 4; bases outside the gene matches: 2. The CDR3 coding sequence is TGTGCCAGTAGTACAACAGGGGGCACTGAAGCTTTCTTT. It translates to CASSTTGGTEAFF.

The rearrangement uses TRBV29-1 and TRBJ2-5; D gene uncertain. V lost 4 bases to trimming and J lost 1 base, with 7 bases between them. The CDR3 runs 12 residues. Germline V CDR1 and CDR2: SQVTM, ANQGSEA. CDR3 amino acids: CSVGIGQETQYF. CDR3 bases: TGCAGCGTTGGAATCGGCCAAGAGACCCAGTACTTC.

The genes are TRBV21-1 and TRBJ2-5; TRBD2 is the table's D call and was not checked against the DNA. TRBV21-1 is tagged as a pseudogene. The CDR3 extends over 15 amino acids. The CDR3 here is CASTPPAGGQETQYF. The CDR3 DNA follows: TGTGCCAGCACCCCGCCCGCGGGGGGCCAAGAGACCCAGTACTTC.

This CDR3 reads CASSSTDGKETQYF. The CDR3 DNA sequence: TGTGCCAGCAGTTCGACTGACGGGAAAGAGACCCAGTACTTC. The rearrangement joins TRBV27 to TRBJ2-5; maybe TRBD2 (5 bases). This CDR3 is built from 14 residues. Germline-derived CDR1 and CDR2 are MNHEY and SMNVEV (reference sequence). V lost 4 bases and J 3 bases, leaving 12 bases between the germline ends.

CDR3 coding DNA: TGTGCCAGCAGTATCGGGGGAGTTCAAGAGACCCAGTACTTC. It translates to CASSIGGVQETQYF. V and J are TRBV6-2 or TRBV6-3 and TRBJ2-5, with D possibly matching TRBD2 (6 bases). Germline V gene data show CDR1 as MNHEY and CDR2 as SVGEGT. The V and J ends lost 5 bases and 2 bases respectively, with 12 bases between them. The CDR3 is 14 residues long.

The chain recombines TRBV2 with TRBJ1-4; D remains unclear. This CDR3 is 13 amino acids long. V was pared by 4 bases and J by 4 bases, with 7 bases between. CDR1 is SNHLY and CDR2 is FYNNEI in the germline V gene. CDR3 sequence (DNA): TGTGCCAGCAGTGTCAGATATAATGAAAAACTGTTTTTT. Translated, it gives CASSVRYNEKLFF.

This rearrangement joins TRBV5-4 to TRBJ1-6; possibly TRBD1 for D (6 bases). The CDR3 runs to 14 residues. The germline V and J ends were trimmed by 3 bases and 8 bases, with 12 bases remaining between them. Looked up from germline, CDR1 is SGHNT and CDR2 is YYREEE (reference sequence). CDR3 amino acids: CASSSGVADSPLHF. The CDR3 DNA reads as TGTGCCAGCAGCTCAGGGGTTGCTGATTCACCCCTCCACTTT.

The gene calls are TRBV6-5 and TRBJ1-5, with TRBD1 matching over 7 bases. The trim removed 6 bases at V and 4 bases at J, leaving 6 bases unmatched. CDR1 is MNHEY and CDR2 is SVGAGI in the germline V gene. The CDR3 runs 14 residues. Here the CDR3 reads CASSPNRGNQPQHF. DNA for the CDR3: TGTGCCAGCAGCCCGAACAGGGGTAATCAGCCCCAGCATTTT.

The rearrangement joins TRBV19 to TRBJ1-5; 7 positions match TRBD1. This CDR3 spans 16 amino acids. Per the germline V gene, CDR1 is LNHDA and CDR2 is SQIVND (reference sequence). V trimming: 3 bases; J trimming: 6 bases; junction bases outside the gene matches: 11. The chain's CDR3 is CASSMVGINRGQPQHF. The CDR3 nucleotides read TGTGCCAGTAGTATGGTCGGGATAAACAGGGGTCAGCCCCAGCATTTT.

The V gene is TRBV18, the J gene TRBJ2-1; 8 bases map to TRBD2. V lost 3 bases and J lost 4; bases outside the gene matches: 5. Germline CDR1 is KGHSH and CDR2 is LQKENI. CDR3 length equals 15 residues. CDR3 nucleotides: TGTGCCAGCTCACCCGCGGGGGGCAAGTACAATGAGCAGTTCTTC. Its protein is CASSPAGGKYNEQFF.

This chain connects TRBV7-9 to TRBJ2-2; 14 positions match TRBD2. The germline V gene encodes CDR1 SEHNR and CDR2 FQNEAQ (reference sequence). This CDR3 contains 16 residues. V dropped 4 bases and J dropped 6; count of bases not matched to a gene: 4. In DNA, the CDR3 is TGTGCCAGCAGCTCCGGACTAGCGGGGGGCGCCGGGGAGCTGTTTTTT. Translation: CASSSGLAGGAGELFF.

The V call is TRBV2, the J call TRBJ1-6, with D perhaps matching TRBD1 (5 bases). The germline V and J ends were trimmed by 5 bases and 4 bases, with 15 bases remaining between them. This CDR3 contains 16 residues. The germline V gene encodes CDR1 SNHLY and CDR2 FYNNEI. The CDR3 DNA sequence: TGTGCCAGCAGTCTCCAGCCAGGGCGTTATAATTCACCCCTCCACTTT. Amino acid sequence: CASSLQPGRYNSPLHF.

This clone was found once. The rearrangement links TRBV19 to TRBJ2-7; TRBD2 might be the D (5 bases). V lost 8 bases and J lost 5, with 19 bases in between. This CDR3 spans 14 amino acids. CDR1 is LNHDA, CDR2 SQIVND, per germline (reference sequence). For the CDR3, the DNA is TGTGCCAGTTCCCTCGGCGGAGGAGTCCACGAGCAGTACTTC. It translates to CASSLGGGVHEQYF.

CDR3 bases: TGTGCCAGCAGTGAAGCGGGCAGGGGGCGGAACACTGAAGCTTTCTTT. Translated, it gives CASSEAGRGRNTEAFF. The chain is built from TRBV2 and TRBJ1-1, with 8 bases that match TRBD1. This CDR3 is 16 amino acids long. V trimming: 0 bases; J trimming: 1 base; junction bases outside the gene matches: 4. Germline loops: CDR1 SNHLY, CDR2 FYNNEI.

The V and J genes are TRBV15 and TRBJ1-2, with D possibly TRBD1 on 5 matching bases. The germline V and J ends were trimmed by 1 base and 4 bases, with 22 bases remaining between them. The CDR3 has 18 amino acids. Germline V gene sequence: CDR1 LNHNV, CDR2 YYDKDF (reference sequence). This chain's CDR3 is CATSRGGHLRRLGYGYTF. The DNA of the CDR3 is TGTGCCACCAGCAGAGGAGGACACCTCCGACGTTTGGGCTATGGCTACACCTTC.

J is TRBJ1-3 and V is TRBV23-1, with D possibly being TRBD1 (6 bases). TRBV23-1 belongs to the ORF category, with a function that is uncertain. V lost 3 bases to trimming and J lost 3 bases, with 21 bases between them. This CDR3 spans 18 amino acids. CDR3 loop: CASSHTKGHRVDGNTIYF. In DNA form, the CDR3 reads TGCGCCAGCAGTCACACGAAGGGACACCGGGTTGATGGAAACACCATATATTTT.

The J gene is TRBJ2-3, the V gene TRBV2; 12 bases match TRBD2. Germline trimming cut 6 bases from V and 6 bases from J; bases unmatched to any gene: 7. The germline V gene encodes CDR1 SNHLY and CDR2 FYNNEI. This CDR3 is built from 15 residues. The CDR3 here is CASSPRLAGVDTQYF. The CDR3 DNA sequence: TGTGCCAGCAGCCCTCGACTAGCGGGAGTGGATACGCAGTATTTT.

The chain employs TRBV28 and TRBJ2-5, with 10 bases that match TRBD1. Per the germline V gene, CDR1 is MDHEN and CDR2 is SYDVKM. This CDR3 is built from 15 residues. Trimming at V came to 9 bases and at J to 2 bases, leaving 9 bases not matched to a gene. The chain's CDR3 is CASLGSGQGQETQYF. The CDR3 coding sequence is TGTGCCAGTTTGGGGTCGGGACAGGGGCAAGAGACCCAGTACTTC.

The chain recombines TRBV12-3 or TRBV12-4 with TRBJ1-1; D not resolved. CDR3 length: 11 amino acids. The ends were cut back, 7 bases at V and 4 bases at J, with 7 bases in the middle. CDR3 nucleotides: TGTGCCAGCAACTTGATCACTGAAGCTTTCTTT. This codes for CASNLITEAFF.